Presented here are 30 T cell receptor beta chains from one specimen sequenced in a study of blood T cell repertoires in COVID-19. Data came from immunoSEQ multiplex PCR; TCRdb stores just in-frame clones and leaves some out. Of roughly 250,000 clones detected, about 80% appear once; the ten largest clones hold 15% to 17%. Sequencing used peripheral blood. These receptors came from a person in their 70s with COVID-19, enrolled during active disease.

The rearrangement joins TRBV7-3 to TRBJ2-1, with 8 bases lining up with TRBD1. CDR3 length: 14 residues. V lost 5 bases, J lost 5 bases, and 5 bases stayed unmatched. Germline CDR1 is SGHTA and CDR2 is FQGTGA. CDR3 sequence reads: CASSARDRNNEQFF. The CDR3 DNA sequence: TGTGCCAGCAGCGCCCGGGACAGGAACAATGAGCAGTTCTTC.

V is TRBV11-2 and J is TRBJ1-1; a possible D gene is TRBD1 (5 bases). This CDR3 is built from 14 residues. CDR1 SGHAT and CDR2 FQNNGV come from the germline V gene. Deletions cut 5 bases from V and 0 bases from J, with 10 bases between. The CDR3 region has the DNA TGTGCCAGCAGCCAAAGACAGTTGAACACTGAAGCTTTCTTT. Amino acid sequence: CASSQRQLNTEAFF.

In regard to this clone: Other DNA sequences of this sample code for an identical CDR3. The chain employs TRBV7-9 and TRBJ2-5, with 8 positions matching TRBD1. Germline assignment: CDR1 SEHNR and CDR2 FQNEAQ (reference sequence). Trimming cost V 5 bases and J 2 bases; bases outside gene matches: 7. The CDR3 spans 15 residues. DNA for the CDR3: TGTGCCAGCAGCCTGCGGACAGGGAGGCAAGAGACCCAGTACTTC. Its protein is CASSLRTGRQETQYF.

The gene calls are TRBV18 and TRBJ2-3; D not certain. Per the germline V gene, CDR1 is KGHSH and CDR2 is LQKENI. This CDR3 is built from 16 residues. Deletions cut 4 bases from V and 1 base from J, with 15 bases between. The CDR3 coding sequence is TGTGCCAGCTCACGCCCCACGGGTCCCCGCACAGATACGCAGTATTTT. Translated: CASSRPTGPRTDTQYF.

Turning to this clone: Other DNA variants within this sample encode the same CDR3. The chain links TRBV7-9 to TRBJ1-1; 8 nucleotides align to TRBD1. Germline V gives CDR1 SEHNR, CDR2 FQNEAQ (reference sequence). This CDR3 has 15 residues. The V segment lost 5 bases and the J segment 0 bases; nucleotides outside the gene matches: 5. The CDR3, as DNA: TGTGCCAGCAGCCCCCAGACAGGGGTGAACACTGAAGCTTTCTTT. Translating it yields CASSPQTGVNTEAFF.

V and J are TRBV15 and TRBJ2-6; TRBD1 is a possible D gene (5 bases). From germline, CDR1 is LNHNV and CDR2 YYDKDF (reference sequence). This CDR3 has 19 amino acids. With 0 bases removed from V and 0 bases from J, the gap between germline ends came to 15 bases. CDR3 protein: CATSRDKGVLLSGANVLTF. The CDR3 DNA is TGTGCCACCAGCAGAGATAAAGGGGTTCTCCTCTCTGGGGCCAACGTCCTGACTTTC.

This chain uses TRBV2 with TRBJ2-3; 8 positions match TRBD2. With 5 bases clipped from V and 1 base from J, the junction kept 5 bases outside the gene matches. Per the germline V gene, CDR1 is SNHLY and CDR2 is FYNNEI. The CDR3 runs to 15 residues. CDR3 protein: CASSLGRGGTDTQYF. The CDR3 bases are TGTGCCAGCAGTCTGGGGCGGGGGGGCACAGATACGCAGTATTTT.

The V and J genes are TRBV12-1 and TRBJ2-7; the D segment call TRBD1 is taken from the table without a DNA check. TRBV12-1 is deemed a pseudogene. This CDR3 spans 17 amino acids. CDR3 sequence reads: CASSFARQGFRREEQYF. CDR3 bases: TGTGCCAGCAGCTTTGCCAGACAGGGTTTTCGGAGAGAAGAGCAGTACTTC.

The chain combines TRBV7-2 with TRBJ1-6; possible D gene TRBD1, 5 bases. The V gene lost 3 bases and the J gene lost 5 bases, with 17 bases spanning the gap. The CDR3 has 17 amino acids. Germline assignment: CDR1 SGHTA and CDR2 FQGNSA. DNA for the CDR3: TGTGCCAGCAGCTTTGGGCTCAGGGTTGGGGATAATTCACCCCTCCACTTT. Protein product: CASSFGLRVGDNSPLHF.

V is TRBV10-3 and J is TRBJ1-2, with 8 nucleotides matching TRBD1. Germline lookup yields CDR1 ENHRY and CDR2 SYGVKD. Trimming cost V 4 bases and J 3 bases; bases outside gene matches: 7. The CDR3 has 15 amino acids. Here the CDR3 reads CAISVLDRADYGYTF. The CDR3, as DNA: TGTGCCATCAGTGTGTTGGACAGGGCTGACTATGGCTACACCTTC.

This rearrangement joins TRBV10-3 to TRBJ2-5, with D tentatively TRBD2 (7 bases). This CDR3 region has 14 residues. V lost 7 bases and J lost 2, with 14 bases in between. CDR1 is ENHRY, CDR2 SYGVKD, per germline. The CDR3 DNA follows: TGTGCCATCAAGGGGGGGGGAGGACAAGAGACCCAGTACTTC. This translates into CAIKGGGGQETQYF.

This chain links TRBV15 with TRBJ1-5; D is ambiguous. The CDR3 loop spans 17 amino acids. Between the trimmed V and J ends, which lost 0 bases and 4 bases, there was a span of 16 bases. The germline CDR1 and CDR2 sequences are LNHNV and YYDKDF (reference sequence). As DNA, the CDR3 is TGTGCCACCAGCAGAGATGTATTGGGCGTGACAAATCAGCCCCAGCATTTT. It is translated as CATSRDVLGVTNQPQHF.

Regarding this clone: A junction end diverges from the germline sequence, so it may reflect a read error. The chain joins TRBV5-1 to TRBJ2-1; the match to TRBD2 covers 9 bases. The CDR3 length is 20 residues. The V gene's germline CDR1 is SGHRS and CDR2 YFSETQ. The CDR3 nucleotides are TGCGCCACCAGCTCGCGGGCACTCGCGGGGGGGAAAAGGTCCTACAATGAGCAGTTCTTC. Translating gives CATSSRALAGGKRSYNEQFF.

The V and J genes are TRBV9 and TRBJ2-1; 9 bases map to TRBD2. Unmatched junction bases numbered 9, after V lost 4 bases and J lost 4 bases. In germline, CDR1 is SGDLS, CDR2 YYNGEE. The CDR3 loop spans 16 amino acids. This CDR3 is CASSPTGLARYNEQFF. The CDR3, as DNA: TGTGCCAGCAGCCCCACGGGACTAGCCCGATACAATGAGCAGTTCTTC.

This CDR3 is CASSVGPLDTQYF. As DNA, the CDR3 is TGTGCCAGCAGTGTGGGCCCTCTGGATACGCAGTATTTT. This rearrangement joins TRBV6-4 to TRBJ2-3; D is unclear. Trimming cost V 4 bases and J 6 bases, with 11 bases left between them. The CDR3 is 13 residues long. Germline CDR1 is MRHNA and CDR2 is SNTAGT.

This clone has just a few counts. This sample also contains other DNA sequences that code for the same CDR3. The rearrangement links TRBV18 to TRBJ1-2, with no clear D. CDR1 and CDR2 from the germline V gene are KGHSH and LQKENI. This CDR3 spans 14 amino acids. Trimming cost V 0 bases and J 2 bases, with 7 bases left between them. CDR3 nucleotide sequence: TGTGCCAGCTCACCACCGGGAGGCAACTATGGCTACACCTTC. Translating it yields CASSPPGGNYGYTF.

The chain is built from TRBV5-4 and TRBJ2-3; 12 bases are a match to TRBD1. CDR3 length: 16 residues. Trimming at V came to 4 bases and at J to 7 bases, leaving 10 bases not matched to a gene. The germline CDR1 and CDR2 sequences are SGHNT and YYREEE (reference sequence). The CDR3: CASSRPPGQGANTQYF. Written as DNA, the CDR3 is TGTGCCAGCAGCCGTCCCCCGGGACAGGGGGCGAATACGCAGTATTTT. Supplemented by reference TRBV5-4 and TRBJ2-3, the full variable domain reads ETGVTQSPTHLIKTRGQQVTLRCSSQSGHNTVSWYQQALGQGPQFIFQYYREEENGRGNFPPRFSGLQFPNYSSELNVNALELDDSALYLCASSRPPGQGANTQYFGPGTRLTVL.

This chain links TRBV2 with TRBJ1-2; 8 bases line up with TRBD1. V trimming: 9 bases; J trimming: 7 bases; junction bases outside the gene matches: 10. The CDR3 length is 13 residues. Germline CDR1 SNHLY, CDR2 FYNNEI. The CDR3 sequence: CARKADRGSGYTF. CDR3 in DNA: TGTGCCAGGAAGGCCGACAGGGGCTCTGGCTACACCTTC. Together with reference TRBV2 and TRBJ1-2, the CDR3 gives the full variable domain: EPEVTQTPSHQVTQMGQEVILRCVPISNHLYFYWYRQILGQKVEFLVSFYNNEISEKSEIFDDQFSVERPDGSNFTLKIRSTKLEDSAMYFCARKADRGSGYTFGSGTRLTVV.

J is TRBJ1-4 and V is TRBV5-1; possibly TRBD1 for D (6 bases). Per the germline V gene, CDR1 is SGHRS and CDR2 is YFSETQ. Trimming shortened V by 4 bases and J by 7 bases, and 20 bases separated the two germline ends. This CDR3 is 16 amino acids long. CDR3 amino acids: CASSRELGGRTEKLFF. For the CDR3, the DNA is TGCGCCAGCAGCAGGGAACTCGGGGGGCGCACTGAAAAACTGTTTTTT. Full variable domain (missing parts from reference TRBV5-1 and TRBJ1-4): KAGVTQTPRYLIKTRGQQVTLSCSPISGHRSVSWYQQTPGQGLQFLFEYFSETQRNKGNFPGRFSGRQFSNSRSEMNVSTLELGDSALYLCASSRELGGRTEKLFFGSGTQLSVL.

This clone was detected a few times. V gene TRBV9 combines with J gene TRBJ2-7, with a weak D call TRBD2 (5 bases). Per the germline V gene, CDR1 is SGDLS and CDR2 is YYNGEE. V lost 1 base, J lost 0 bases, and 11 bases lay in between. The CDR3 extends over 15 amino acids. In DNA form, the CDR3 reads TGTGCCAGCAGCGTACACGGAGGTAGCTCCTACGAGCAGTACTTC. Its protein is CASSVHGGSSYEQYF.

This clone was seen only once. The rearrangement uses TRBV7-9 and TRBJ2-1; 13 bases are a match to TRBD2. Germline CDR1 and CDR2: SEHNR and FQNEAQ (reference sequence). Unmatched junction bases numbered 9, after V lost 2 bases and J lost 8 bases. CDR3 length: 17 residues. In nucleotides, the CDR3 is TGTGCCAGCAGCTTATCTGGACTAGCGGGAGAATTGGATGAGCAGTTCTTC. Its protein is CASSLSGLAGELDEQFF.

This sequence joins TRBV5-1 and TRBJ2-1, with a possible D match to TRBD2 (5 bases). Germline-derived CDR1 and CDR2 are SGHRS and YFSETQ. Deletions cut 3 bases from V and 10 bases from J, with 14 bases between. The CDR3 contains 13 residues. CDR3 DNA sequence: TGCGCCAGCAGCTCCACACTAGGGCAGGAGCAGTTCTTC. Its translation is CASSSTLGQEQFF.

The chain carries TRBV13 and TRBJ2-3; 8 bases map to TRBD2. Trimming at V came to 4 bases and at J to 8 bases, leaving 14 bases not matched to a gene. The CDR3 has 16 residues. CDR1 PRHDT and CDR2 FYEKMQ come from the germline V gene (reference sequence). CDR3 coding DNA: TGTGCCAGCAGCTCCCTTTGGGGCGGGAGGTTAGGTACGCAGTATTTT. Translated, it gives CASSSLWGGRLGTQYF.

This chain joins TRBV19 and TRBJ1-2, with D perhaps matching TRBD1 (6 bases). The CDR3 has 13 amino acids. The V gene lost 6 bases and the J gene lost 4 bases, with 12 bases spanning the gap. Germline CDR1 reads LNHDA; CDR2 reads SQIVND (reference sequence). DNA of the CDR3: TGTGCCAGTAGCTACGGGACATCCTATGGCTACACCTTC. It yields the protein CASSYGTSYGYTF.

CDR3 sequence reads: CASSLSRAGGHSPLHF. CDR3 DNA: TGTGCCAGCAGCTTGAGTAGGGCAGGGGGACATTCACCCCTCCACTTT. The chain carries TRBV5-8 and TRBJ1-6, with 7 positions matching TRBD1. This CDR3 is built from 16 residues. Trimming cost V 1 base and J 8 bases; bases outside gene matches: 9. Germline V gives CDR1 SGHTS, CDR2 YDEGEE.

This chain connects TRBV12-3 or TRBV12-4 to TRBJ2-4; unclear D gene. The ends were cut back, 1 base at V and 8 bases at J, with 6 bases in the middle. The CDR3 length is 12 residues. CDR3 sequence (DNA): TGTGCCAGCAGTTTAGGGCCTTACATTCAGTACTTC. Protein product: CASSLGPYIQYF.

Only a few counts were recorded for this clone. A junction boundary mismatches the germline segment, possibly from a read error. CDR3 sequence reads: CASSYSAGLAGPGMDF. CDR3 sequence (DNA): TGTGCCAGCAGTTACTCGGCGGGACTAGCGGGGCCAGGGATGGACTTC. The chain joins TRBV6-5 to TRBJ2-7; 13 bases align to TRBD2. The germline gives CDR1 MNHEY, CDR2 SVGAGI. This CDR3 has 16 residues.

The V call is TRBV3-1 (or the pseudogene TRBV3-2), the J call TRBJ2-5, with TRBD2 matching over 10 bases. CDR1 LGHDT and CDR2 YNNKEL come from the germline V gene (reference sequence). The CDR3 has 17 residues. V was clipped by 2 bases and J by 5 bases; unmatched bases: 11. The CDR3 sequence is CASSQLEAGGPEETQYF. The CDR3 coding sequence is TGTGCCAGCAGCCAACTCGAAGCGGGGGGGCCGGAGGAGACCCAGTACTTC.

J is TRBJ1-6 and V is TRBV27; no definite D call. Between the trimmed V and J ends, which lost 2 bases and 4 bases, there was a span of 6 bases. The CDR3 extends over 14 amino acids. CDR1 MNHEY and CDR2 SMNVEV come from the germline V gene (reference sequence). The DNA for the CDR3 is TGTGCCAGCAGTTTACCGGTATATAATTCACCCCTCCACTTT. This sequence encodes CASSLPVYNSPLHF.

The chain joins TRBV6-2 or TRBV6-3 to TRBJ1-5, with 9 bases matching TRBD1. V was clipped by 4 bases and J by 6 bases; unmatched bases: 4. CDR1 and CDR2 (germline): MNHEY, SVGEGT. This CDR3 has 14 residues. Written as DNA, the CDR3 is TGTGCCAGCAGTTTACAGGGGGCTCGTCAGCCCCAGCATTTT. Its protein product is CASSLQGARQPQHF.